This entry features one T cell receptor beta chain sequence. Its specific antigen is unknown. Qualities for individual bases were not recorded, and no much larger clone is one base off. Separate from the approximately 700-subject first cohort, the validation cohort of 95 to 150 subjects was the group to which the donors belonged. Its CDR3 holds 14 amino acids, cysteine through phenylalanine. This entry keeps only the CDR3 DNA: 42 bases, framed from base 1. The germline V gene yields MNHNS for CDR1 and SASEGT for CDR2. The junction shows trimming of 3 bases on V and 2 bases on J, and the gene matches do not reach 1 base of it. This specimen comes from a study of cytomegalovirus exposure and HLA in healthy donors (dated by TCRdb to the late 2010s). For the study in its entirety: A later analysis indicated that the roughly 130 validation repertoires were generated on the platform also employed for the approximately 700 repertoires of the first cohort. The study aimed to test whether cataloging public T cell receptors could reveal signatures of past pathogen exposure. In addition to the first cohort of roughly 670 subjects, a separate validation cohort of 120 different subjects was used. High-throughput TCR immunosequencing, statistical association of individual TCRs with disease status, and machine learning were combined to predict cytomegalovirus infection status. Beyond this particular receptor, the publication reports: The study gave a list of under 200 TCR beta chains associated with cytomegalovirus. The validation cohort had no HLA typing available for a later analysis, so co-occurrence within that cohort was assessed over all 130 or so repertoires. In vitro tests confirmed that a few of the cytomegalovirus-associated TCR beta chains recognize cytomegalovirus antigens. The authors suggested that the approach could potentially be generalized to other disease states and immunological phenotypes. Cytomegalovirus status was reported to be diagnosed by the classifier with high specificity and sensitivity in both the original and validation cohorts. Of the cluster scores, approximately 95% were above 0 in a later analysis, which found that TCRs clustered in the first cohort also tended to co-occur in the 95 to 150 validation repertoires. Most TCR sequences were observed very rarely across donors, whereas some public TCRs were present in many individuals.

Libraries were made using the immunoSEQ multiplex PCR assay. Per the authors' processing: To diagnose cytomegalovirus status from the catalog of TCR beta chain sequences, a statistical classification framework was built. TCRdb's version of the immuneACCESS table is confined to in-frame rearrangements and falls short of the full clone set. An unresolved V gene accounts for under half of the shortfall where checked; the remainder is of unknown origin. V, J and clone size derive from that table, while D and trimming were established from the DNA sequence. The sample has 90,000 to 140,000 clones on record, 70% to 90% of them singletons. The ten largest clones represent about 4% of the sample.

Sequenced material: PBMCs. This receptor was taken from a woman aged 18-29 years in good health and CMV-seropositive. The rearranged chain carries TRBV6-1 and TRBJ2-1; the junction holds 7 bases that match TRBD2. The bases read TGTGCCAGCAGTGAGCGGGAGCCCTACAATGAGCAGTTCTTC. This gives the protein CASSEREPYNEQFF.